This TCR beta chain derives from a study of CD8+ T cells in alopecia areata. Germline assignment: CDR1 MNHGY and CDR2 SVAAGI. V lost 3 bases, J lost 3 bases, and 12 bases lay in between. The CDR3 is 14 amino acids. Sequencing used cDNA as its template, made by extracting RNA and reverse transcribing it. Sequenced by immunoSEQ multiplex PCR; TCRdb stores in-frame clones only, minus some. Here the sample spans about 130,000 clones, roughly 61% being singletons. This clone came up once. Antigen: not known. Points from the study as a whole: Scalp sample sequencing also detects resident alphabeta T cells of normal skin.

The sequence came from a human donor with alopecia areata. This chain connects TRBV6-9 to TRBJ2-7, with TRBD1 as a possible D gene (6 bases). Sequencing was performed on CD4+ T cells sorted from blood, taken at week 0. CDR3 in amino acids: CASSYHQGNYEQYF. CDR3 sequence (DNA): TGTGCCAGCAGTTACCATCAGGGGAACTACGAGCAGTACTTC.